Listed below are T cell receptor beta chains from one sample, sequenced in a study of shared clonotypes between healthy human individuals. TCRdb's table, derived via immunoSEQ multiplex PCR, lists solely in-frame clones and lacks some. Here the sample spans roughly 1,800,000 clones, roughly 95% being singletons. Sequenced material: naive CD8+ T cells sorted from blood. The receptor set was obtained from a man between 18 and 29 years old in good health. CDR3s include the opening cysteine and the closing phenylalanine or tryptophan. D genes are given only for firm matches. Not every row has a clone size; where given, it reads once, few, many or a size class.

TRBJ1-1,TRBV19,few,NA,CASTRGAEAFF,TGTGCCAGTACCAGGGGAGCTGAAGCTTTCTTT
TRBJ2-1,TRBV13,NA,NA,CASSAGPMTPEQFF,TGTGCCAGCAGCGCGGGACCGATGACCCCTGAGCAGTTCTTC
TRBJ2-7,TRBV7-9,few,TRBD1,CASSLAIQGYEQYF,TGTGCCAGCAGCTTAGCGATACAGGGGTACGAGCAGTACTTC
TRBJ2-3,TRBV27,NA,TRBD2,CASSLLVPSGINTDTQYF,TGTGCCAGCAGTTTATTGGTTCCTAGCGGGATTAACACAGATACGCAGTATTTT
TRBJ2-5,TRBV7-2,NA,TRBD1,CASSALPGQGQETQYF,TGTGCCAGCAGCGCCCTCCCCGGACAGGGGCAAGAGACCCAGTACTTC
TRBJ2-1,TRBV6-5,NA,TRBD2,CASSLLRGEYNEQFF,TGTGCCAGCAGTCTTCTGCGGGGGGAATACAATGAGCAGTTCTTC
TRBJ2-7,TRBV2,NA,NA,CASSELSPSYEQYF,TGTGCCAGCAGTGAATTAAGCCCCTCATACGAGCAGTACTTC
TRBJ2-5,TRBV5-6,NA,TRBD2,CASSLVREGQETQYF,TGTGCCAGCAGCTTGGTGCGGGAGGGCCAAGAGACCCAGTACTTC
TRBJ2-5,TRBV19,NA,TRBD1,CASSITGTEQETQYF,TGTGCCAGTAGTATTACCGGGACAGAGCAAGAGACCCAGTACTTC
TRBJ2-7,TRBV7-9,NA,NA,CASSLAPLGIQKPGQLF,TGTGCCAGCAGCTTAGCCCCGTTGGGGATCCAGAAACCTGGCCAACTCTTC
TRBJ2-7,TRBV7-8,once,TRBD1,CASSLQGESSYEQYF,TGTGCCAGCAGCTTACAGGGGGAGAGCTCCTACGAGCAGTACTTC
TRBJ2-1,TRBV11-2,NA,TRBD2,CASSFGGLAGRDEQFF,TGTGCCAGCAGCTTTGGGGGACTAGCGGGGAGGGATGAGCAGTTCTTC
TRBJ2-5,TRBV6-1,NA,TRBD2,CASSEGLARETQYF,TGTGCCAGCAGTGAGGGACTAGCCCGCGAGACCCAGTACTTC
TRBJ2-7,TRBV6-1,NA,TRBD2,CASSEERETSYEQYF,TGTGCCAGCAGTGAAGAGCGGGAGACTTCGTACGAGCAGTACTTC
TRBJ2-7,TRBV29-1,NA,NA,CSVVAGYPHEQYF,TGCAGCGTTGTGGCAGGGTACCCCCACGAGCAGTACTTC
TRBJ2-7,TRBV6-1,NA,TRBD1,CASRGTGTSYEQYF,TGTGCCAGCAGGGGGACAGGGACCTCCTACGAGCAGTACTTC
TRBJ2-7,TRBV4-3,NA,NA,CASSQEEGTYEQYF,TGCGCCAGCAGCCAAGAAGAGGGGACCTACGAGCAGTACTTC
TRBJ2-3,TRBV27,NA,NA,CASRSTRVTGTDTQYF,TGTGCCAGCAGGTCAACCAGGGTTACGGGCACAGATACGCAGTATTTT
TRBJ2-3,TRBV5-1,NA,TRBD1,CASSLEVGGPDTQYF,TGCGCCAGCAGCTTGGAAGTAGGGGGCCCGGATACGCAGTATTTT
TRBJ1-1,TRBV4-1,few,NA,CASSHPGGNTEAFF,TGCGCCAGCAGCCATCCAGGCGGGAACACTGAAGCTTTCTTT
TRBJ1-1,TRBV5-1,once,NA,CASRAGRGFTEAFF,TGCGCCAGCAGAGCCGGACGAGGATTTACTGAAGCTTTCTTT
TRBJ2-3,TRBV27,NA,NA,CASSLSSWETDTQYF,TGTGCCAGCAGTTTATCTTCCTGGGAGACAGATACGCAGTATTTT
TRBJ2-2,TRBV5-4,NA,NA,CASTPSKASRMPNTGELFF,TGTGCCAGCACCCCATCCAAGGCCTCGCGGATGCCGAACACCGGGGAGCTGTTTTTT
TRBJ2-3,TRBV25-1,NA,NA,CASSESAGPNPLTDTQYF,TGTGCCAGCAGTGAATCCGCCGGGCCGAATCCCCTGACAGATACGCAGTATTTT
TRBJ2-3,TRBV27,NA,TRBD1,CASSWGQGADTDTQYF,TGTGCCAGCAGTTGGGGACAGGGAGCGGACACAGATACGCAGTATTTT
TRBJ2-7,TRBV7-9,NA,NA,CASSFLFNEQYF,TGTGCCAGCAGTTTCCTATTTAACGAGCAGTACTTC
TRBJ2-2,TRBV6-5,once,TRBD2,CASSYWTSGTNGELFF,TGTGCCAGCAGTTACTGGACTAGCGGGACTAATGGGGAGCTGTTTTTT
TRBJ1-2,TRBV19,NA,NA,CASSGLDFYGYTF,TGTGCCAGTAGTGGTTTGGATTTTTATGGCTACACCTTC
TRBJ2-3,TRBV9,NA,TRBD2,CASSVDGTSGSTDTQYF,TGTGCCAGCAGCGTCGATGGGACTAGCGGTAGCACAGATACGCAGTATTTT
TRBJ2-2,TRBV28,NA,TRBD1,CASSQTGVTGELFF,TGTGCCAGCAGTCAGACAGGGGTAACCGGGGAGCTGTTTTTT
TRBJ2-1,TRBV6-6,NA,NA,CASNRRETSSYNEQFF,TGTGCCAGCAATAGGCGAGAGACGAGCTCCTACAATGAGCAGTTCTTC